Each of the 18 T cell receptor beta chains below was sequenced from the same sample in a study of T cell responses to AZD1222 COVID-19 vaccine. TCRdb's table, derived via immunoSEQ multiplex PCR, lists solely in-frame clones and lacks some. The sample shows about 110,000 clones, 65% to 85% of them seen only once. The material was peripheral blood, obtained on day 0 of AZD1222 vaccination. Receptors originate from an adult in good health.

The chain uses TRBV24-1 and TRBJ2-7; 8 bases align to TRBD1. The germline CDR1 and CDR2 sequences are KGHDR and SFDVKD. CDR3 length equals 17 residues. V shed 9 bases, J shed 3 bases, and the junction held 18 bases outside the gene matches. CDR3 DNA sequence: TGTGCCACCCAGGGGGCAGGGGGCACCGGTTCACGCTACGAGCAGTACTTC. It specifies CATQGAGGTGSRYEQYF.

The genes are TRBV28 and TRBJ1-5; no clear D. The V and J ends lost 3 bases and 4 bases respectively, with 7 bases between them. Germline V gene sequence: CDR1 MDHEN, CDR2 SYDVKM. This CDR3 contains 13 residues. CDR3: CASSFSVNQPQHF. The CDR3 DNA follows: TGTGCCAGCAGTTTCTCGGTGAATCAGCCCCAGCATTTT.

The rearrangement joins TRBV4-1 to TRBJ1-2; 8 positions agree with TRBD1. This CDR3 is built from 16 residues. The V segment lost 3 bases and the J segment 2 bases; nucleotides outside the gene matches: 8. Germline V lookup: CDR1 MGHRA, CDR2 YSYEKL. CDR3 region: CASSQPRTGLNYGYTF. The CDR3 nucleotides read TGCGCCAGCAGCCAGCCTCGGACAGGGTTGAACTATGGCTACACCTTC.

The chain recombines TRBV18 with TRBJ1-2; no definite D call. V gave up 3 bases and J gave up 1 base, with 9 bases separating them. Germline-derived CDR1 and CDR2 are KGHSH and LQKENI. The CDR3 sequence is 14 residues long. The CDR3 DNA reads TGTGCCAGCTCACCCGGGCCCCGTAACTATGGCTACACCTTC. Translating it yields CASSPGPRNYGYTF.

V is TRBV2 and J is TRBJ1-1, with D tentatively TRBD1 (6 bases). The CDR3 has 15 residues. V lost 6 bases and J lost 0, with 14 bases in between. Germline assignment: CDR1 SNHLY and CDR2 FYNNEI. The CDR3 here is CASRFRGIMNTEAFF. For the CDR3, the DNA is TGTGCCAGCAGGTTTAGGGGGATCATGAACACTGAAGCTTTCTTT.

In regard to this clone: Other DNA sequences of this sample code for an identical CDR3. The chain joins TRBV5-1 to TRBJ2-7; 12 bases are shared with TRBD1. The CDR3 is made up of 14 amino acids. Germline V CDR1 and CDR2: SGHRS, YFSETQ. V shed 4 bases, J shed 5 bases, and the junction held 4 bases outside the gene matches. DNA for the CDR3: TGCGCCAGCAGCCCCGGGACAGGGGGCGACGAGCAGTACTTC. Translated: CASSPGTGGDEQYF.

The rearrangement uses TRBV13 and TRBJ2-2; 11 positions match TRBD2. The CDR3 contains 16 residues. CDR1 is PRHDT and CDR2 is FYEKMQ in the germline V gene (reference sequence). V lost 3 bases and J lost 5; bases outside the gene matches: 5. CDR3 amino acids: CASSFLAGGFTGELFF. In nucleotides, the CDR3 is TGTGCCAGCAGCTTCCTAGCGGGGGGATTTACCGGGGAGCTGTTTTTT.

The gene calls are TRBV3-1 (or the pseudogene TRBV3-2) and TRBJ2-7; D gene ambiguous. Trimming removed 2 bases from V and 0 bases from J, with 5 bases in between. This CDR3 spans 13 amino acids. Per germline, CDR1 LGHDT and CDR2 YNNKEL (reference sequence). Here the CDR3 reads CASSQTHSYEQYF. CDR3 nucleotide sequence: TGTGCCAGCAGCCAAACTCACTCCTACGAGCAGTACTTC.

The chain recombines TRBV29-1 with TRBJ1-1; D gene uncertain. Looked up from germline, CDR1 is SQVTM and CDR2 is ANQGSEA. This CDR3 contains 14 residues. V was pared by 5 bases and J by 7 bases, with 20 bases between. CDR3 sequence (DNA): TGCAGCGTTCAAATATCGGCAGTAGGTATTGAAGCTTTCTTT. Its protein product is CSVQISAVGIEAFF.

The chain's CDR3 is CASSQAILPGTQYF. The CDR3 coding sequence is TGTGCCAGCAGCCAAGCGATACTTCCTGGGACCCAGTACTTC. The chain employs TRBV14 and TRBJ2-5, with D unclear. The CDR3 spans 14 residues. The germline gives CDR1 SGHDN, CDR2 FVKESK. With 1 base removed from V and 7 bases from J, the gap between germline ends came to 13 bases.

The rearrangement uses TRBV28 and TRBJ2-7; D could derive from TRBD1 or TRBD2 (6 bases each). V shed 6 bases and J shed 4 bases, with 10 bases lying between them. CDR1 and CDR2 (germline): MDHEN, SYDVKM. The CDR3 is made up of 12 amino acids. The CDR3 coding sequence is TGTGCCAGCAGGCAGGGGAGGTACGAGCAGTACTTC. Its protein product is CASRQGRYEQYF.

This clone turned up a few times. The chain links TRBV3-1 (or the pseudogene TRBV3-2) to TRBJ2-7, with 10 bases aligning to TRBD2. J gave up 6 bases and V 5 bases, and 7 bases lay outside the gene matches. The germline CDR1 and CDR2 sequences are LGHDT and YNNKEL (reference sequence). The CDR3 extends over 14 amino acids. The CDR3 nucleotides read TGTGCCAGCAGCTGGAGCGGGAGGGAACTCGAGCAGTACTTC. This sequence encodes CASSWSGRELEQYF.

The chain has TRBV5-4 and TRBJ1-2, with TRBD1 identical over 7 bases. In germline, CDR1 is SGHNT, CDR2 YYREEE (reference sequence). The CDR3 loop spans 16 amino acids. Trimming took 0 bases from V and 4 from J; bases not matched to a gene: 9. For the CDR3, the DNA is TGTGCCAGCAGCTTGGGACTTGGGACAGAGATCTATGGCTACACCTTC. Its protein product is CASSLGLGTEIYGYTF.

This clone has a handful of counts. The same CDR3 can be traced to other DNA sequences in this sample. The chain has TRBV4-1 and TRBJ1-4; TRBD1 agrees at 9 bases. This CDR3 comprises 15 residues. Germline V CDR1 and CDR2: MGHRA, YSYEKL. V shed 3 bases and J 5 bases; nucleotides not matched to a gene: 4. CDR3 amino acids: CASSHPDRGNEKLFF. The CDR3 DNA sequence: TGCGCCAGCAGCCACCCCGACAGGGGGAATGAAAAACTGTTTTTT.

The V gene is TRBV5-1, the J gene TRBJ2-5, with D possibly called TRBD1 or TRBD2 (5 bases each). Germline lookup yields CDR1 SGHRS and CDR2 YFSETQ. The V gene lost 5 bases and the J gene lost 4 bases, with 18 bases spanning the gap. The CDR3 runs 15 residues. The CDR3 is CASRYTGTALETQYF. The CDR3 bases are TGCGCCAGCAGGTACACTGGGACCGCGCTAGAGACCCAGTACTTC.

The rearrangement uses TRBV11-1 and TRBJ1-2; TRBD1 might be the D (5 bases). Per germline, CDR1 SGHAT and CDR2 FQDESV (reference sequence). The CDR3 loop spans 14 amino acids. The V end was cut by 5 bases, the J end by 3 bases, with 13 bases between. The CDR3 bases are TGTGCCAGCAGCCCTCAGGGACGGGACTATGGCTACACCTTC. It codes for CASSPQGRDYGYTF.

DNA for the CDR3: TGTGCCAGCAGTTATGGGGATAGCAATGAGCAGTTCTTC. Its translation is CASSYGDSNEQFF. The V call is TRBV28, the J call TRBJ2-1; D not certain. CDR3 length: 13 amino acids. The germline CDR1 and CDR2 sequences are MDHEN and SYDVKM. Trimming removed 4 bases from V and 6 bases from J, with 10 bases in between.

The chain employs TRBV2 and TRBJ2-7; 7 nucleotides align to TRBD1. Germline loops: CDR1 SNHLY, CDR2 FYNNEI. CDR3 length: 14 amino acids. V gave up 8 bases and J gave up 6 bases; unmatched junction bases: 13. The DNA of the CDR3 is TGTGCCAGCGGCCGAGACAGGGTCTTGGCCGAGCAGTACTTC. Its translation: CASGRDRVLAEQYF.